Listed below are T cell receptor beta chains from one sample, sequenced in a study of blood T cell repertoires in COVID-19. The assay was immunoSEQ multiplex PCR, and TCRdb's table has in-frame clones only and misses some. Altogether around 230,000 clones are present, 86% being singletons, with the ten largest covering about 4%. The sample comprised PBMCs or T cells enriched from blood (not recorded which). Source of these receptors: a woman aged 35 to 49 with acute COVID-19. Each CDR3 is given without its conserved first and last residue. The order of the fields is V gene, CDR3 protein.

TRBV30	AWSGSRQGNQPQH
TRBV7-7	ASSLQRGGNTGELF
TRBV27	ASRNAGTFYGYT
TRBV11-1	ASKAYGEMNTEAF
TRBV27	ASSLIRRSRTGELF
TRBV3-1/TRBV3-2	ASSTIQGNTEAF
TRBV9	ASSGRTRSGGGYT
TRBV5-6	ASSYYGSPRGYT
TRBV2	ASSRQGGSNQPQH
TRBV6-5	ASSYSGQGGQPQH
TRBV18	ASSLTDYGYT
TRBV2	ASSGSGEQF
TRBV6-5	ASKRSTGGDQPQH
TRBV19	ASSILGQPVNGYT
TRBV9	ASSVAGGLADTQY